The clone carrying this T cell receptor beta chain is called medium-sized based on its frequency. Its antigen is currently unknown. Germline values: CDR1 LNHDA, CDR2 SQIVND (reference sequence). This CDR3 spans 15 amino acids. Via 5' RACE with UMI labels, TRB cDNA libraries were prepared. TCRdb reprocessed the 5' RACE reads, keeping one entry per CDR3 protein, no DNA. The sample holds about 40,000 distinct CDR3 sequences. This sample was taken from a study of CXCR3-negative and CXCR3-positive naive CD8 T cells. General observations from the study: Both naive subsets had comparably high diversity; memory CD8+ cells much lower. Naive cells used TRBV-TRBJ genes in much the same way whether CXCR3-negative or CXCR3-positive; memory cells did not.

Each CD8+ T cell subset was flow-sorted in triplicate. Every sort contained 300,000 cells. This chain joins TRBV19 and TRBJ1-5. Sequencing was carried out using memory CD8+ T cells from blood. The receptor comes from a human donor in good health. Some clones in this sample may be carry-over from other donors' samples. This CDR3 reads CASSLAEYYNQPQHF. Combining the CDR3 with reference TRBV19 and TRBJ1-5 gives the whole variable domain DGGITQSPKYLFRKEGQNVTLSCEQNLNHDAMYWYRQDPGQGLRLIYYSQIVNDFQKGDIAEGYSVSREKKESFPLTVTSAQKNPTAFYLCASSLAEYYNQPQHFGDGTRLSIL.